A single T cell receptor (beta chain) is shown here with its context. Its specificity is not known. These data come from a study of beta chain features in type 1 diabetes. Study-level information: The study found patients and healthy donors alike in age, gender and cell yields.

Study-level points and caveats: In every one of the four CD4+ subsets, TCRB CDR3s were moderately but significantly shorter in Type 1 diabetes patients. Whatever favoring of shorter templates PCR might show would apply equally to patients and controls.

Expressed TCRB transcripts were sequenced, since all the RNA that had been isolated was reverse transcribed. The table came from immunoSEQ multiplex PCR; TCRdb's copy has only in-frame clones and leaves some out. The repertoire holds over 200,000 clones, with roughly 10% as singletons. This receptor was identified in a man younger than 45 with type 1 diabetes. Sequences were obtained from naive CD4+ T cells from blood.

This CDR3 reads CASSASQEINEQFF. CDR3 nucleotides: TGTGCCAGCAGCGCCTCTCAAGAGATCAATGAGCAGTTCTTC. The rearrangement uses TRBV11-1 and TRBJ2-1; D remains unclear. The germline V and J ends were trimmed by 5 bases and 6 bases, with 14 bases remaining between them. The CDR3 totals 14 residues. CDR1 is SGHAT and CDR2 is FQDESV in the germline V gene (reference sequence).